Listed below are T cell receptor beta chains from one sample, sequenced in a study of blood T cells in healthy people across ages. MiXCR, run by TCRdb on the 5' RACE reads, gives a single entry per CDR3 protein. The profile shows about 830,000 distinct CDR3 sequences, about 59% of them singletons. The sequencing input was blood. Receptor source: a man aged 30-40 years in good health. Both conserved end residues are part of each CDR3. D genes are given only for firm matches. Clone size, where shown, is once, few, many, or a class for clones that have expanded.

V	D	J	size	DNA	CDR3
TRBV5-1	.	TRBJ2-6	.	TGCGCCAGCAGCCCCTACCGGGGGTTAGGGGCCAACGTCCTGACTTTC	CASSPYRGLGANVLTF
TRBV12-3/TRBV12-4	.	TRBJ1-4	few	TGTGCCAGCAGTATTGGCCCAAGAGGCGAAAAACTGTTTTTT	CASSIGPRGEKLFF
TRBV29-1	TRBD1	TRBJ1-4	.	TGCAGCGCCGGGGACAGGGTAGCAGAAAAACTGTTTTTT	CSAGDRVAEKLFF
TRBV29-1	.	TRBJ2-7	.	TGCAGCGTTGCTGAATCAATCTACGAGCAGTACTTC	CSVAESIYEQYF
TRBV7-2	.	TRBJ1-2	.	TGTGCCAGCAGCGCCTCTAGCTCCAGGGACTATGGCTACACCTTC	CASSASSSRDYGYTF
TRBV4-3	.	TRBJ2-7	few	TGCGCCAGCAGCCAAGAACGAGGGCAGGCTTACGAGCAGTACTTC	CASSQERGQAYEQYF
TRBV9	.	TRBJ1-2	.	TGTGCCAGCAGCGTAGATGCGGGCGGGCGAGATAGCTACACCTTC	CASSVDAGGRDSYTF
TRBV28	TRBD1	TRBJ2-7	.	TGTGCCAGCAGCCGGGGACAGGGGGTATTCTACGAGCAGTACTTC	CASSRGQGVFYEQYF
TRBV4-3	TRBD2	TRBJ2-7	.	TGCGCCAGCAGCGAGGGACTAGCGGACTACTACGAGCAGTACTTC	CASSEGLADYYEQYF
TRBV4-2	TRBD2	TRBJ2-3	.	TGTGCCAGCAGCCATCCCGGGACTTCTAGCGGCCGCACAGATACGCAGTATTTT	CASSHPGTSSGRTDTQYF
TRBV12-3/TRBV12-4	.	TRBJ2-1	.	TGTGCCAGCAGTTTCAGCCGAACTGAGCAGTTCTTC	CASSFSRTEQFF
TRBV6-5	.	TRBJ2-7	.	TGTGCCAGCAGTCCCCGCAGGGCAAGCTCCTACGAGCAGTACTTC	CASSPRRASSYEQYF
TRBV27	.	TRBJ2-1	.	TGTGTCAGCAGTAGAACACCAGGCTACAATGAGCAGTTCTTC	CVSSRTPGYNEQFF
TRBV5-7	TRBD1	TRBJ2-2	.	TGTGCCAGCAGACCGGAGGGGGGACAGGGCACCGGGGAGCTGTTTTTT	CASRPEGGQGTGELFF
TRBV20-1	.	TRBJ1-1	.	TGCAGTCCTCAGGGGCCGAACACTGAAGCTTTCTTT	CSPQGPNTEAFF
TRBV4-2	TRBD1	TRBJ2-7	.	TGTGCCAGCAGCCAAGCCGGGACAGGTAACTACGAGCAGTACTTC	CASSQAGTGNYEQYF
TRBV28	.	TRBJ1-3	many	TGTGCCAGCAAAACCGGGACGGGTGTTGGAAACACCATATATTTT	CASKTGTGVGNTIYF
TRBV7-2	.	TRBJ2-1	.	TGTGCCAGCTCCCTTAAAAGGCAGGACTACAATGAGCAGTTCTTC	CASSLKRQDYNEQFF
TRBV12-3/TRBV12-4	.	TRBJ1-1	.	TGTGCCAGCAGTCCGACAGGTTTTACTGAAGCTTTCTTT	CASSPTGFTEAFF
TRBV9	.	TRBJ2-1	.	TGTGCCAGCAGCGTAGCTGGGGGCCTTCTTGAGCAGTTCTTC	CASSVAGGLLEQFF
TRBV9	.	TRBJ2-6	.	TGTGCCAGCAGCGTTTGGTCTACGGGGGCTGGGGCCAACGTCCTGACTTTC	CASSVWSTGAGANVLTF
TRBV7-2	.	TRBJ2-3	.	TGTGCCAGCAGCTTTCTAGCAGCCATGGAAGATACGCAGTATTTT	CASSFLAAMEDTQYF
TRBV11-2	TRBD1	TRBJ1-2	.	TGTGCCAGCAGCTCCGGGACAGGAAACTATGGCTACACCTTC	CASSSGTGNYGYTF
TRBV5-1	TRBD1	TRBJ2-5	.	TGCGCCAGCAGCGAGGGACAGGGTAGCAAGGAGACCCAGTACTTC	CASSEGQGSKETQYF
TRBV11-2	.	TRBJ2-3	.	TGTGCCAGCAGCCGGGCTTACACAGATACGCAGTATTTT	CASSRAYTDTQYF
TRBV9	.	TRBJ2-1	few	TGTGCCAGCAGCGTAGGACGGGTCTCCTACAATGAGCAGTTCTTC	CASSVGRVSYNEQFF
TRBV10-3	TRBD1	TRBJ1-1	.	TGTGCCATCAGTGAGATTGGTACAGGGGAGATTGAAGCTTTCTTT	CAISEIGTGEIEAFF
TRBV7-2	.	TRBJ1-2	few	TGTGCCAGCAGCTTAGAGGGAATTAATGGCTACACCTTC	CASSLEGINGYTF
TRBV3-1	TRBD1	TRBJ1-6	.	TGTGCCAGCAGGGGACAGACCTTTAATTCACCCCTCCACTTT	CASRGQTFNSPLHF
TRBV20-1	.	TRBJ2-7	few	TGCAGTGCTAGAGGGAACGACGAGCAGTACTTC	CSARGNDEQYF
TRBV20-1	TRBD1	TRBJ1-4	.	TGCAGTGCACCGGACAGGGGAGCAACTAATGAAAAACTGTTTTTT	CSAPDRGATNEKLFF
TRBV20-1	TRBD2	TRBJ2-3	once	TGCAGTGCTAGACGAGGGACTAGCGGGGAACATACGCAGTATTTT	CSARRGTSGEHTQYF
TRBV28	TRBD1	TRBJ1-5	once	TGTGCCAGCAGCTCCGGACAGGGGCCTAGCAATCAGCCCCAGCATTTT	CASSSGQGPSNQPQHF
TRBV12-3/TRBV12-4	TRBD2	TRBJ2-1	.	TGTGCCAGCACCCTCCTGAGCGGGAGAAACAATGAGCAGTTCTTC	CASTLLSGRNNEQFF
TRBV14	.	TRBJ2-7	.	TGTGCTAGCAGCCCCCTCGACAGGTTCTACGAGCAGTACTTC	CASSPLDRFYEQYF
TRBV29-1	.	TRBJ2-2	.	TGCAGCGTGTTATGGTACACCGGGGAGCTGTTTTTT	CSVLWYTGELFF
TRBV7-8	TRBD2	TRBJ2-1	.	TGTGCCAGCAGCTTAATCTGGACTAGCGGATACAATGAGCAGTTCTTC	CASSLIWTSGYNEQFF
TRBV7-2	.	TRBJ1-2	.	TGTGCCAGCAGCTCAGGTCGGTCATCGTCCCTCTATGGCTACACCTTC	CASSSGRSSSLYGYTF
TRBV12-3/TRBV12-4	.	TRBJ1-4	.	TGTGCCAGCAGCCAGGGGTCGGAGGAAAAACTGTTTTTT	CASSQGSEEKLFF
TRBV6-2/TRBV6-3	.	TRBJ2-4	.	TGTGCCAGCAGTGACCTTCCGGGTTCGACGAGGGACATTCAGTACTTC	CASSDLPGSTRDIQYF
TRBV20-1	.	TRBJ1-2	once	TGCAGTGCTATCCAGGGGAGTGACTATGGCTACACCTTC	CSAIQGSDYGYTF
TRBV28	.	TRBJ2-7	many	TGTGCCAGCAGTGCGGTTGGGTCCTTCCACGAGCAGTACTTC	CASSAVGSFHEQYF
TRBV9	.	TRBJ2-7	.	TGTGCCAGCAACGTAGGGAGCTCCTACGAGCAGTACTTC	CASNVGSSYEQYF
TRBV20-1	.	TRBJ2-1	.	TGCAGTGCTTTTAAAGGTCCTATTCTTTCCTACAATGAGCAGTTCTTC	CSAFKGPILSYNEQFF
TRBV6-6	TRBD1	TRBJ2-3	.	TGTGCCAGCAGTTACTCCCCGGGACAGCCAACAGATACGCAGTATTTT	CASSYSPGQPTDTQYF
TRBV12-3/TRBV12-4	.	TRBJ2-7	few	TGTGCCAGCAGTTTTCTAGTGGGCCGCGAGCAGTACTTC	CASSFLVGREQYF
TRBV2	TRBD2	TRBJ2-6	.	TGTGTCTCATCGGGAGGGCGTCGCGGGGCCAACGTCCTGACTTTC	CVSSGGRRGANVLTF
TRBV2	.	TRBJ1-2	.	TGTGCCAGAACGGACAGTTATGGCTACACCTTC	CARTDSYGYTF
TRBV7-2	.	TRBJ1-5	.	TGTGCCAGCAGCTCCCTTTTTAGCAATCAGCCCCAGCATTTT	CASSSLFSNQPQHF
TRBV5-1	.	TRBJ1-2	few	TGCGCCAGCAGCTGGGGGACGAAAGGGATCGCGGATGGCTACACCTTC	CASSWGTKGIADGYTF
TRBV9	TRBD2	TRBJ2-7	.	TGTGCCAGCAGCCCGGGACTAGCGGGGGGGATCTCCTACGAGCAGTACTTC	CASSPGLAGGISYEQYF
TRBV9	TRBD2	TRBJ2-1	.	TGTGCCAGCAGCGTAATTAGCGGGGGAGCCAATGAGCAGTTCTTC	CASSVISGGANEQFF
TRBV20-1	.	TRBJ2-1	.	TGCAGTGCTAGACGGGGAGCGGCTTCCTACAATGAGCAGTTCTTC	CSARRGAASYNEQFF
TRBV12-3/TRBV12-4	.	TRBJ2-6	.	TGTGCCAGCCTGGGCACCTCTGGGGCCAACGTCCTGACTTTC	CASLGTSGANVLTF
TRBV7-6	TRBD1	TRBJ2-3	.	TGTGCCAGCAGCTTCGGATCGGGACAGGGATACGATACGCAGTATTTT	CASSFGSGQGYDTQYF
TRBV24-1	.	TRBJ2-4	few	TGTGCCACCAGTGATATTGGGGAAGCCAAAAACATTCAGTACTTC	CATSDIGEAKNIQYF
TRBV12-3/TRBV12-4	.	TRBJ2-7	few	TGTGCCAGCAGTTTAGGGAAGTACGAGCAGTACTTC	CASSLGKYEQYF
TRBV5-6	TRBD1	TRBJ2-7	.	TGTGCCAGCAGCCTAGGGAACAGGGGCTACGAGCAGTACTTC	CASSLGNRGYEQYF
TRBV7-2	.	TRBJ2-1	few	TGTGCCAGCACCCAGGGGGGGGGCTTTGATGAGCAGTTCTTC	CASTQGGGFDEQFF